The 3 T cell receptor beta chains below were found in one sample sequenced in a study of CXCR3-negative and CXCR3-positive naive CD8 T cells. Their specific antigens are unknown. Overall study findings and caveats: Hydrophobicity was higher for TRB CDR3s found in CXCR3-positive naive cells than in CXCR3-negative naive cells.

The method, 5' RACE with UMI labels, was used to prepare the TRB cDNA libraries. From its re-call of the 5' RACE reads, TCRdb lists each CDR3 protein once, without DNA. This sample's table reports about 94,000 distinct CDR3 sequences. Sequenced material: naive CXCR3+ CD8+ T cells from blood. As for subset: CD45RO-CCR7+CD27+CD95- naive CD8+ T cells expressing CXCR3 (TNR3+). The receptors derive from a human donor in good health. Some clones in this sample may be carry-over from other donors' samples.

This chain connects TRBV5-5 to TRBJ1-1. The length of the CDR3 is 13 residues. CDR1 and CDR2 from the germline V gene are SGHKS and YYEKEE (reference sequence). The CDR3 here is CASSLVANTEAFF.

This sequence joins TRBV5-6 and TRBJ1-1; lacking DNA, the TRBD1 call made by TCRdb goes unchecked. The CDR3 extends over 12 amino acids. Germline V gives CDR1 SGHDT, CDR2 YYEEEE. The CDR3 loop reads CASSTWGKPAFF.

This chain links TRBV5-1 with TRBJ2-1; the TRBD1 assignment by TCRdb is unverifiable without DNA. CDR3 length: 15 amino acids. CDR1 SGHRS and CDR2 YFSETQ come from the germline V gene. CDR3 loop: CASSRRYRGTDEQFF.